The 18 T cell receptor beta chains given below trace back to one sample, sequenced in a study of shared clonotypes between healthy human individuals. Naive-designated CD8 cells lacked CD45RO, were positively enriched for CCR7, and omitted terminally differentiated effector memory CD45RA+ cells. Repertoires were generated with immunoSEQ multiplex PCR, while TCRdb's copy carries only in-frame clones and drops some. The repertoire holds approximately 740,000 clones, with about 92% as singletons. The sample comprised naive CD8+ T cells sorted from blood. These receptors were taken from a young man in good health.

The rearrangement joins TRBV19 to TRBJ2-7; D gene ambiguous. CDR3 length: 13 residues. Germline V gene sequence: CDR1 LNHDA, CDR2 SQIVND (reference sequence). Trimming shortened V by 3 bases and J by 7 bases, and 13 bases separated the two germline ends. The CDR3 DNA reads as TGTGCCAGTAGTATTTCTCTCCTGAGGGAGCAGTACTTC. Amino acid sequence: CASSISLLREQYF.

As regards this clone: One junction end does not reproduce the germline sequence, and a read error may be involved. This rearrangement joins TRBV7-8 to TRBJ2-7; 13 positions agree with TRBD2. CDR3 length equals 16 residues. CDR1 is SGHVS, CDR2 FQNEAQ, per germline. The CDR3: CASRNTSWGTSGDCFF. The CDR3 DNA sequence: TGTGCCAGCAGAAACACAAGTTGGGGGACTAGCGGGGATTGCTTCTTC. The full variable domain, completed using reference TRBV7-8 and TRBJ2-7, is GAGVSQSPRYKVAKRGQDVALRCDPISGHVSLFWYQQALGQGPEFLTYFQNEAQLDKSGLPSDRFFAERPEGSVSTLKIQRTQQEDSAVYLCASRNTSWGTSGDCFFGPGTRLTVT.

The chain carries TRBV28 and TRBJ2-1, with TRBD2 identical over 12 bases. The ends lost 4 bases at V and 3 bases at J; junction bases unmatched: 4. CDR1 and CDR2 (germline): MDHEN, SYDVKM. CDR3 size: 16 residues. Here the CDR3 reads CASSSRTSGIYNEQFF. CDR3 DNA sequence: TGTGCCAGCAGTTCACGGACTAGCGGGATCTACAATGAGCAGTTCTTC. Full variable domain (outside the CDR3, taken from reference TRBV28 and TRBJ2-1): DVKVTQSSRYLVKRTGEKVFLECVQDMDHENMFWYRQDPGLGLRLIYFSYDVKMKEKGDIPEGYSVSREKKERFSLILESASTNQTSMYLCASSSRTSGIYNEQFFGPGTRLTVL.

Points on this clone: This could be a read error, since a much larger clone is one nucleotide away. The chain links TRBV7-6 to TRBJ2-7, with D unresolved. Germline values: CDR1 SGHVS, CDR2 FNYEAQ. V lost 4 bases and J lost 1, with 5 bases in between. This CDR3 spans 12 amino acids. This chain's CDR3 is CASSSPSYEQYF. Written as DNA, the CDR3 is TGTGCCAGCAGCTCCCCATCCTACGAGCAGTACTTC.

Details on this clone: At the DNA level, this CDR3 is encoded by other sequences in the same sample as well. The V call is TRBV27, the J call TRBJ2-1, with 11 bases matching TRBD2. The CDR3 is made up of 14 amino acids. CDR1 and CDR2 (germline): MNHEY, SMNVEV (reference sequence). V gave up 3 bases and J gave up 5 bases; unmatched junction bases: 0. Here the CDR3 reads CASSLTSGNNEQFF. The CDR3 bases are TGTGCCAGCAGTTTGACTAGCGGGAACAATGAGCAGTTCTTC.

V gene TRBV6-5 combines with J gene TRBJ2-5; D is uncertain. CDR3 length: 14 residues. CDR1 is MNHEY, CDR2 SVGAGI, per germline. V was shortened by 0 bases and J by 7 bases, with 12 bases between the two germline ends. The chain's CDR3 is CASSYSGSFRTQYF. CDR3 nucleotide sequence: TGTGCCAGCAGTTACTCCGGCAGTTTTCGGACCCAGTACTTC.

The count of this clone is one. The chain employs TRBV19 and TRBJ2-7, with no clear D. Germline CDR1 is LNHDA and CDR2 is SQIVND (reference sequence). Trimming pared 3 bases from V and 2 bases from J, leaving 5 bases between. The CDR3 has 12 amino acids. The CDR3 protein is CASSMGTYEQYF. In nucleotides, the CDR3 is TGTGCCAGTAGTATGGGCACCTACGAGCAGTACTTC.

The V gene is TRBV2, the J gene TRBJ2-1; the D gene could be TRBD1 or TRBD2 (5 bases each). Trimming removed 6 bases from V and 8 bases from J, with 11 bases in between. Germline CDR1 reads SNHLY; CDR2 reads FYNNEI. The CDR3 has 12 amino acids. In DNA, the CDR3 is TGTGCCAGCAGGGGGACCGTATATGAGCAGTTCTTC. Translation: CASRGTVYEQFF.

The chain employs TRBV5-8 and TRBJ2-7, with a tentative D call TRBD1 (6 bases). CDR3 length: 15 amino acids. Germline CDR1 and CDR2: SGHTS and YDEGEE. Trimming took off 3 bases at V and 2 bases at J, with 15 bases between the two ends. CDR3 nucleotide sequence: TGTGCCAGCAGCTCCACGGACAGTCCCCCCTACGAGCAGTACTTC. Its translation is CASSSTDSPPYEQYF.

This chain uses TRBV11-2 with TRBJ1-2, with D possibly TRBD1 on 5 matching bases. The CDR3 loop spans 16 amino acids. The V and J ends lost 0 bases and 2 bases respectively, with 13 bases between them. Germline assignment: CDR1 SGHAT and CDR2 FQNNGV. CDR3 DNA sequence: TGTGCCAGCAGCTTAGAGCTCCGGGACGGAAACTATGGCTACACCTTC. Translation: CASSLELRDGNYGYTF.

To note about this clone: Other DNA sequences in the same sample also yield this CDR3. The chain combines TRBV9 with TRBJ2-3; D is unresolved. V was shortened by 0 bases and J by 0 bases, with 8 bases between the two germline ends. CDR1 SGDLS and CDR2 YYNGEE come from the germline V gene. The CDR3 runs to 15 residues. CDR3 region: CASSVGLPSTDTQYF. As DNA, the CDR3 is TGTGCCAGCAGCGTAGGACTTCCGAGCACAGATACGCAGTATTTT.

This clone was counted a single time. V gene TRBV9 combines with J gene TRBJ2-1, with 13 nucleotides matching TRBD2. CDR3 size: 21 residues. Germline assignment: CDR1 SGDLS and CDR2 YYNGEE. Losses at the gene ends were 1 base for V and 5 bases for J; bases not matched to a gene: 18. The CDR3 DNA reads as TGTGCCAGCAGCGTAATGGATACGGGACTAGCGGGATATCCCCAAGACAATGAGCAGTTCTTC. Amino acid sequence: CASSVMDTGLAGYPQDNEQFF.

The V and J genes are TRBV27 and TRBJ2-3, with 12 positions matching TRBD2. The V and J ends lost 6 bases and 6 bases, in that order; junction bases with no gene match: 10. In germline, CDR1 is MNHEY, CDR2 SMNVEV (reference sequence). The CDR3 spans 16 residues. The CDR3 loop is CASSRETSGSYDTQYF. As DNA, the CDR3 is TGTGCCAGCAGCCGGGAGACTAGCGGGAGTTATGATACGCAGTATTTT.

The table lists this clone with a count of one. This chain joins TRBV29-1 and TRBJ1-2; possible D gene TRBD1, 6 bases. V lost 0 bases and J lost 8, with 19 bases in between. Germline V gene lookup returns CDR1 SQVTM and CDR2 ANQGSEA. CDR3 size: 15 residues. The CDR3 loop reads CSVEDAVGTPWGYTF. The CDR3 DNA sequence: TGCAGCGTTGAAGATGCTGTTGGGACACCGTGGGGCTACACCTTC. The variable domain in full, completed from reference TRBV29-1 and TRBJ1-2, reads SAVISQKPSRDICQRGTSLTIQCQVDSQVTMMFWYRQQPGQSLTLIATANQGSEATYESGFVIDKFPISRPNLTFSTLTVSNMSPEDSSIYLCSVEDAVGTPWGYTFGSGTRLTVV.

CDR3 sequence (DNA): TGCAGCGTTGGGACAGGGAACGCCGAAGCTTTCTTT. Translating gives CSVGTGNAEAFF. V and J are TRBV29-1 and TRBJ1-1; TRBD1 aligns across 8 bases. V dropped 4 bases and J dropped 8; count of bases not matched to a gene: 6. This CDR3 has 12 residues. In germline, CDR1 is SQVTM, CDR2 ANQGSEA.

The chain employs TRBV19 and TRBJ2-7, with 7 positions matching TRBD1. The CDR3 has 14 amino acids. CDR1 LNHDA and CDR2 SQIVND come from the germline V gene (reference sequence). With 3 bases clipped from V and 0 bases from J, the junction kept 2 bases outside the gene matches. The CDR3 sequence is CASSMAGGSYEQYF. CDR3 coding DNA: TGTGCCAGTAGTATGGCAGGGGGCTCCTACGAGCAGTACTTC.

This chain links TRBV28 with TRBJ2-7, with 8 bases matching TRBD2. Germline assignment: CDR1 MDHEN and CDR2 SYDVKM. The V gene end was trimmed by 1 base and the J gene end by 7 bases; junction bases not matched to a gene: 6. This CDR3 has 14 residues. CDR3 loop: CASSLSAGGKEQYF. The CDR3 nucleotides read TGTGCCAGCAGTTTATCGGCGGGAGGCAAAGAGCAGTACTTC.

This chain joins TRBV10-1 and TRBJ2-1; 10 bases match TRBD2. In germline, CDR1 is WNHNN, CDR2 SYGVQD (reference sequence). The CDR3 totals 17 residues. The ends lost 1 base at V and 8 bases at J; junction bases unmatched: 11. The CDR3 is CASSELISSGSIYEQFF. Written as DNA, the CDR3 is TGCGCCAGCAGTGAGTTGATCTCTAGCGGGAGTATCTATGAGCAGTTCTTC.